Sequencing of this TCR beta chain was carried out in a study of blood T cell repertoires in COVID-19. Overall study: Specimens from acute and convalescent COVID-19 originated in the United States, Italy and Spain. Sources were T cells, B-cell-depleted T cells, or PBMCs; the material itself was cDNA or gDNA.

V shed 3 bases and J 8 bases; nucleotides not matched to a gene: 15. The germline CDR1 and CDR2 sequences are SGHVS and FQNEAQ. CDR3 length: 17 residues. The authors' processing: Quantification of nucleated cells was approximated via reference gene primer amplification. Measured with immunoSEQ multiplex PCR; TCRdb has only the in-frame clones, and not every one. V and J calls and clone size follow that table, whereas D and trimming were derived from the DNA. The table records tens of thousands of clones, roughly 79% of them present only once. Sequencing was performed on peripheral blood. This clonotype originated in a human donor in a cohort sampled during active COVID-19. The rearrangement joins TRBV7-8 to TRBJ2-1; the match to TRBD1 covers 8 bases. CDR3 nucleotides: TGTGCCAGCAGCTTCCGGACAGGGTACTTAATTGCCGATGAGCAGTTCTTC. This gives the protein CASSFRTGYLIADEQFF.